This T cell receptor (beta chain) was captured by sequencing in a study of blood T cell repertoires in COVID-19 (dated by TCRdb to between 2020 and 2021). About the investigation overall: Collaborator samples came from the United States, Italy and Spain and covered acute and convalescent phases of COVID-19. The prospective study material was composed of cDNA or gDNA derived from T cells, B-cell-depleted T cells, or PBMCs. Deeply sampled blood TCRbeta repertoires from subjects exposed to, actively infected with, or recovered from COVID-19 were included in the dataset. The repertoires were made available in a free public database intended to serve as a resource for research on the immune response to SARS-CoV-2. Samples were obtained from the ongoing ImmuneRACE study (first 160 participants) and from 1,254 subjects provided by 6 global collaborators. A de-identified subject ID, COVID-19 status, age in years and sex were almost always included in the sample metadata. Where available, HLA class I and class II types were taken from metadata supplied by the sample provider and were not determined by assay-based typing. What the research found in general, with its limitations: Clinical and demographic metadata were provided uncurated, with the amount varying by source and participant.

In the prospective study, participants were roughly 18 to 100 years old, resided in 24 geographic areas of the United States, and were enrolled through a virtual design. To assign participants to cohorts, the prospective study relied on clinical history that participants themselves reported in a screening survey and a study questionnaire. ImmuneRACE Cohort 3 recovered participants were defined by two consecutive negative NP/OP PCR tests, healthcare professional clearance, or symptom resolution. Mobile phlebotomists in the prospective study collected whole blood, serum and a nasopharyngeal or oropharyngeal swab from every participant. Prospective study participants could optionally give additional blood draws and questionnaires over an approximately two-month period. Before DNA extraction, prospective study blood samples were shipped either frozen or at room temperature. TCRbeta CDR3 regions were amplified from genomic DNA using the immunoSEQ Assay, a bias-controlled multiplex PCR. On the authors' methods: Nucleated cell counts per sample were estimated from amplification of reference gene primers within the assay. To quantify the absolute abundance of each unique TCRbeta CDR3 rearrangement, sequence reads were collapsed and filtered. For each sample, productive Simpson clonality was calculated as the square root of Simpson's diversity index across productive rearrangements. The table was pulled from immuneACCESS by TCRdb, which kept in-frame rearrangements only. Such tables lose some clones; where checked, under half of the loss comes from unresolved V genes, and the rest has no known cause. From that table come the V and J calls and clone size; the DNA was used to work out D and trimming. The sample table shows more than 250,000 clones, and roughly 87% are seen once. Jointly, the top ten make up about 5.7% of the sample.

Notes on this clone: What antigen it recognizes has not been identified. It has no much larger one-base neighbor in the sample; base qualities were not kept.

The germline V gene encodes CDR1 SEHNR and CDR2 FQNEAQ (reference sequence). The CDR3 runs 14 amino acids, cysteine and phenylalanine included. The kept DNA is CDR3 alone, 42 bases in frame from the first base. V is cut back by 4 bases and J by 4 bases, with 4 bases in the junction unmatched. This clonotype was obtained from a woman between 35 and 50 years old who had recovered from COVID-19. The specimen was PBMCs or T cells enriched from blood (not recorded which). The chain is made from TRBV7-9 and TRBJ2-5, and 9 junctional nucleotides match TRBD1. The CDR3 reads as follows: CASSSQGARETQYF. The nucleotide sequence reads as follows: TGTGCCAGCAGCTCACAGGGGGCTCGAGAGACCCAGTACTTC.